The clone carrying this T cell receptor (beta chain) was recorded at least ten times. Its antigen is unidentified. The CDR3 is cut off 3 residues early in the read; its end comes from the germline J gene. The sample is drawn from a study of T cell clonality in common variable immunodeficiency. Control and CVID samples contributed equal amounts of genomic DNA. Assay used: immunoSEQ multiplex PCR; TCRdb lists only in-frame clones, some missing. The sample is made up of tens of thousands of clones, none counted only once. Germline V CDR1 and CDR2: SGHTA, FQGTGA. Trimming took 2 bases from V and 7 from J, leaving 15 bases between them. This CDR3 is 15 amino acids long. Findings and caveats of the study: In common variable immunodeficiency, TCR beta chains reportedly carried fewer deletions and N-nucleotide insertions. CVID subjects shared fewer TCRbeta clones than healthy controls did.

Sequencing input: peripheral blood mononuclear cells. This chain uses TRBV7-3 with TRBJ2-1, with a possible D match to TRBD1 (5 bases). The sequence came from a person aged 18 to 70 in good health. CDR3 bases read: TGTGCCAGCAGCTTAGGGTCAGGGTATTGGAATGAG. It encodes CASSLGSGYWNE. The whole CDR3 protein reads CASSLGSGYWNEQFF.